This TCR beta chain was profiled in a study of cytomegalovirus exposure and HLA in healthy donors. As regards this clone: What it recognizes is unknown.

The PCR used 60 Vbeta and 13 Jbeta primers. Profiled with immunoSEQ multiplex PCR; TCRdb holds only in-frame clones, not every one. This table has about 200,000 clones, 75% to 90% appearing once. Trimming removed 6 bases at V and 4 bases at J, with 13 bases between. The CDR3 runs 13 residues. From germline, CDR1 is LGHNA and CDR2 YNFKEQ. Study-wide results and limits: Across donors, presence/absence analyses took sequencing depth to be roughly uniform. A later analysis showed TCR association rates differing by HLA locus, peaking at DRB1 and lowest at HLA-C. According to an earlier analysis, most TCR beta V segments yielded productive rearrangements about 90% or about 30% of the time.

Material: PBMCs. This rearrangement joins TRBV4-2 to TRBJ2-7; D is perhaps TRBD2 (5 bases). The receptor was derived from a woman in her twenties or thirties in good health and CMV-seronegative. CDR3 loop: CASSHNEGYEQYF. CDR3 nucleotide sequence: TGTGCCAGCAGTCACAACGAGGGTTACGAGCAGTACTTC.